The 9 T cell receptor beta chains reported below all come from one sample, sequenced in a study of blood T cells in healthy people across ages. A second roughly 7 to 11 cycle PCR used barcoded and J-beta primers. TCRdb reprocessed the 5' RACE reads with MiXCR, giving one entry per CDR3 protein. Among hundreds of thousands of distinct CDR3 sequences listed, about 62% were seen once. Material: blood. The origin of the receptors is a man in his thirties or forties in good health.

This clonotype was picked up a small number of times. The V call is TRBV20-1, the J call TRBJ2-5; 10 bases align to TRBD2. The CDR3 has 14 amino acids. CDR1 is DFQATT, CDR2 SNEGSKA, per germline (reference sequence). V dropped 3 bases and J dropped 5; count of bases not matched to a gene: 6. DNA of the CDR3: TGCAGTGCTAGGGGGCTTAGCGGGAGGGAGACCCAGTACTTC. It codes for CSARGLSGRETQYF.

This chain uses TRBV7-6 with TRBJ1-6; possibly TRBD1 for D (5 bases). The CDR3 contains 14 residues. Germline lookup yields CDR1 SGHVS and CDR2 FNYEAQ. V lost 6 bases and J lost 11, with 17 bases in between. CDR3: CASSPGPWRAPLHF. As DNA, the CDR3 is TGTGCCAGCAGTCCGGGGCCCTGGAGGGCACCCCTCCACTTT.

The J gene is TRBJ2-1, the V gene TRBV3-1; D may correspond to TRBD1 or TRBD2 (5 bases each). This CDR3 is built from 14 residues. The ends were cut back, 5 bases at V and 3 bases at J, with 11 bases in the middle. Germline CDR1 and CDR2: LGHDT and YNNKEL (reference sequence). The CDR3 coding sequence is TGTGCCAGCAGCAGCCGGGACGGCTACAATGAGCAGTTCTTC. Residues: CASSSRDGYNEQFF.

This clonotype appeared a single time. The J gene is TRBJ2-5, the V gene TRBV29-1; 7 nucleotides agree with TRBD1. This CDR3 contains 13 residues. V trimming: 1 base; J trimming: 11 bases; junction bases outside the gene matches: 10. Germline V lookup: CDR1 SQVTM, CDR2 ANQGSEA. CDR3 nucleotide sequence: TGCAGCGTTGAAGGGACAGGATACAATGAGCAGTACTTC. Translated: CSVEGTGYNEQYF.

The sample holds a few counts of this clonotype. The chain links TRBV6-6 to TRBJ2-3; no clear D gene. Trimming pared 8 bases from V and 5 bases from J, leaving 8 bases between. Germline V CDR1 and CDR2: MNHNY, SVGAGI (reference sequence). The length of the CDR3 is 11 residues. Written as DNA, the CDR3 is TGTGCCAGCGCCGATCGAGATACGCAGTATTTT. Protein sequence: CASADRDTQYF.

The CDR3 DNA is TGCAGTGCTAGAGACGCGGGAAGCGGGCAGTTCTTC. Translating it yields CSARDAGSGQFF. V usage is TRBV20-1 and J usage is TRBJ2-1, with a weak D call TRBD2 (6 bases). Trimming pared 0 bases from V and 12 bases from J, leaving 12 bases between. The CDR3 loop spans 12 amino acids. Germline V gene sequence: CDR1 DFQATT, CDR2 SNEGSKA (reference sequence).

V usage is TRBV7-9 and J usage is TRBJ2-7; D remains ambiguous. The CDR3 is 13 residues long. The germline V gene has CDR1 SEHNR and CDR2 FQNEAQ (reference sequence). Deletions cut 2 bases from V and 4 bases from J, with 9 bases between. The CDR3 reads CASSLNPQYEQYF. CDR3 DNA sequence: TGTGCCAGCAGCTTAAATCCCCAGTACGAGCAGTACTTC.

This chain links TRBV7-2 with TRBJ2-4, with TRBD1 matching over 8 bases. The J call is in doubt because the DNA end fits TRBJ2-7 better. Per germline, CDR1 SGHTA and CDR2 FQGNSA. The CDR3 totals 13 residues. The CDR3 coding sequence is TGTGCCAGCAAAGGCACAGGGGGAAACGAGCAGTACTTC. Encoded protein: CASKGTGGNEQYF.

This clonotype was found a few times. The rearrangement uses TRBV15 and TRBJ2-7; possibly TRBD1 for D (6 bases). The germline V and J ends were trimmed by 4 bases and 0 bases, with 13 bases remaining between them. CDR1 and CDR2 from the germline V gene are LNHNV and YYDKDF (reference sequence). The CDR3 totals 15 residues. The CDR3 nucleotides are TGTGCCACCAGCAAAGGGACGGACAGCTCCTACGAGCAGTACTTC. Its protein product is CATSKGTDSSYEQYF.